The entry below gives a single T cell receptor (beta chain) sequence along with its context. This sample was taken from a study of shared T cell receptors in the human thymus. This CDR3 is 13 amino acids long. Per the germline V gene, CDR1 is SNHLY and CDR2 is FYNNEI. Trimming took off 6 bases at V and 5 bases at J, with 10 bases between the two ends. Only in-frame clones appear in the TCRdb table, and some are missing; sequencing was by immunoSEQ multiplex PCR. The sample contains about 380,000 clones, approximately 95% of which appear only once. This sequence was found in a human donor. Specimen: thymocytes. The genes are TRBV2 and TRBJ1-4, with TRBD1 as a possible D gene (6 bases). CDR3 DNA: TGTGCCAGCAGGACAGGAGGGAATGAAAAACTGTTTTTT. Its protein product is CASRTGGNEKLFF.